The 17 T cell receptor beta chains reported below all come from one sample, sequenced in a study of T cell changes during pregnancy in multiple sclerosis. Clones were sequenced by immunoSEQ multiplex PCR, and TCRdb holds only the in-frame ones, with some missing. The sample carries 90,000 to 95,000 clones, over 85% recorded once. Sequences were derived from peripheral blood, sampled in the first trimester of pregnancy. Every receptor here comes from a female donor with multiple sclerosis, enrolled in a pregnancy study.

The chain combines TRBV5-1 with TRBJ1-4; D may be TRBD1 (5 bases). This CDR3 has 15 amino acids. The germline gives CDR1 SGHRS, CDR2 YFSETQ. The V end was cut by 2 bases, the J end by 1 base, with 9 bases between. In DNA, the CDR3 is TGCGCCAGCAGCTTCCGGGGGGGAACTAATGAAAAACTGTTTTTT. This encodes CASSFRGGTNEKLFF. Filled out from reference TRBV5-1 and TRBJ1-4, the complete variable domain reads KAGVTQTPRYLIKTRGQQVTLSCSPISGHRSVSWYQQTPGQGLQFLFEYFSETQRNKGNFPGRFSGRQFSNSRSEMNVSTLELGDSALYLCASSFRGGTNEKLFFGSGTQLSVL.

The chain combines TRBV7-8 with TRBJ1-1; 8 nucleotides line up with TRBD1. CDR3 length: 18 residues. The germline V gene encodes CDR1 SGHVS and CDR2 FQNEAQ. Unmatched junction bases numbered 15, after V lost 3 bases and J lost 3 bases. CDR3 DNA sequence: TGTGCCAGCAGCTTTCCCATCTCGGGATCACAGGGGGACACTGAAGCTTTCTTT. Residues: CASSFPISGSQGDTEAFF. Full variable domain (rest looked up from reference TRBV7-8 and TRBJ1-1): GAGVSQSPRYKVAKRGQDVALRCDPISGHVSLFWYQQALGQGPEFLTYFQNEAQLDKSGLPSDRFFAERPEGSVSTLKIQRTQQEDSAVYLCASSFPISGSQGDTEAFFGQGTRLTVV.

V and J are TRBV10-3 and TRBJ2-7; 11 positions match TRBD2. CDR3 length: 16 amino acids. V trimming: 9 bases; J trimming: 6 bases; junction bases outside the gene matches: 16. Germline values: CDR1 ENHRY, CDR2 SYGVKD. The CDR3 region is CAIRETSGAIYGEQYF. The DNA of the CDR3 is TGTGCCATTCGCGAGACTAGCGGGGCGATCTACGGCGAGCAGTACTTC.

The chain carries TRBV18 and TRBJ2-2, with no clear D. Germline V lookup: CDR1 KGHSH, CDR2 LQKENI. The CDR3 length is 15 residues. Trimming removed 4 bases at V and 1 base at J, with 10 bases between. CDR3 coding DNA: TGTGCCAGCTCACAAAAGTCGGGGAACACCGGGGAGCTGTTTTTT. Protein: CASSQKSGNTGELFF.

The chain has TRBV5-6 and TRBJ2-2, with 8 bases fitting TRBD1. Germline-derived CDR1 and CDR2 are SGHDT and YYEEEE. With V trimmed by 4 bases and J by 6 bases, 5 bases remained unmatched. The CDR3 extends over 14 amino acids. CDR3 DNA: TGTGCCAGCAGCGCGGACAGGGCCCCCGGGGAGCTGTTTTTT. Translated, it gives CASSADRAPGELFF.

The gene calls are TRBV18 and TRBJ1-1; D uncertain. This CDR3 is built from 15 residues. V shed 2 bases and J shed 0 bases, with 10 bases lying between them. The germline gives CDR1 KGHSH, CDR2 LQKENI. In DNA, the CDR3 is TGTGCCAGCTCACCAGAGATCTTAATGAACACTGAAGCTTTCTTT. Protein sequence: CASSPEILMNTEAFF.

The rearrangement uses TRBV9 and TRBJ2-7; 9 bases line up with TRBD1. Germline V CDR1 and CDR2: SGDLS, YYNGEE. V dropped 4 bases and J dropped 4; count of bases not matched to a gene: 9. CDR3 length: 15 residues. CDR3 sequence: CASSTGQGTPYEQYF. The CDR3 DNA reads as TGTGCCAGCAGCACGGGACAGGGCACTCCGTACGAGCAGTACTTC.

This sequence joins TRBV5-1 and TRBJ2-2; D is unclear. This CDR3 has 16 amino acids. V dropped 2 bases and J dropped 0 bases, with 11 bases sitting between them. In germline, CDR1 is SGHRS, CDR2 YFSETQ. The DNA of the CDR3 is TGCGCCAGCAGCTTTTTAGAGGTCCCGAACACCGGGGAGCTGTTTTTT. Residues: CASSFLEVPNTGELFF.

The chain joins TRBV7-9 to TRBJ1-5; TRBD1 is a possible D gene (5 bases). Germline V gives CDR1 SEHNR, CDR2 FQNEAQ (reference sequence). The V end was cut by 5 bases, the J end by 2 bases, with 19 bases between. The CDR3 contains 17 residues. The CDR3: CASSREAGTGGNQPQHF. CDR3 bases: TGTGCCAGCAGCCGTGAGGCAGGGACGGGGGGCAATCAGCCCCAGCATTTT. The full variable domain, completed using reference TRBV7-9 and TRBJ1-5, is DTGVSQNPRHKITKRGQNVTFRCDPISEHNRLYWYRQTLGQGPEFLTYFQNEAQLEKSRLLSDRFSAERPKGSFSTLEIQRTEQGDSAMYLCASSREAGTGGNQPQHFGDGTRLSIL.

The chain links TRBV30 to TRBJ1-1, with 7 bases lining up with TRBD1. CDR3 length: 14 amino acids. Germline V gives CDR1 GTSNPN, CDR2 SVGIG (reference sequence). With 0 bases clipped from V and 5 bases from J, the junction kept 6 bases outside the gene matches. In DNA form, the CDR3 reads TGTGCCTGGAGTGTGAAAGGGGGCTCTACTGAAGCTTTCTTT. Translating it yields CAWSVKGGSTEAFF.

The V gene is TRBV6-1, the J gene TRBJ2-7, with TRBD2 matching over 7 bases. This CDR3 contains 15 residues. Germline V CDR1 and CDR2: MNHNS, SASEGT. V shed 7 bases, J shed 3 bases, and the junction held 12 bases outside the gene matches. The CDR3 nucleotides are TGTGCCAGCATGGGAGGGACCCGGGTAATCTACGAGCAGTACTTC. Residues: CASMGGTRVIYEQYF.

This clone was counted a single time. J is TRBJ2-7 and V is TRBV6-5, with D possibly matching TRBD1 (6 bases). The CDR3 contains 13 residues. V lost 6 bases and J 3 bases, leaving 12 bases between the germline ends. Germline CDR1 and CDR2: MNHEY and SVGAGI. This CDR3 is CASRTGGSYEQYF. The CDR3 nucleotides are TGTGCCAGCAGGACAGGAGGAAGCTACGAGCAGTACTTC.

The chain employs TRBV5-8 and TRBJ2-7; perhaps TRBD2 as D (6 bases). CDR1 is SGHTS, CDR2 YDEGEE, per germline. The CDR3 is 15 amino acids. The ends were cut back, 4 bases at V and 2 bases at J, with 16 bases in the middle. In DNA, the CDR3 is TGTGCCAGCAGCCTGGGACTTCTCACGGCCTACGAGCAGTACTTC. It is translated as CASSLGLLTAYEQYF.

CDR3 bases: TGTGCCAGCAGCCCCAGCGCCGGGACAGGGGGAGAAAAACTGTTTTTT. This sequence encodes CASSPSAGTGGEKLFF. This chain connects TRBV9 to TRBJ1-4; 11 nucleotides agree with TRBD1. Germline V lookup: CDR1 SGDLS, CDR2 YYNGEE. This CDR3 has 16 residues. The V gene end was trimmed by 4 bases and the J gene end by 8 bases; junction bases not matched to a gene: 10.

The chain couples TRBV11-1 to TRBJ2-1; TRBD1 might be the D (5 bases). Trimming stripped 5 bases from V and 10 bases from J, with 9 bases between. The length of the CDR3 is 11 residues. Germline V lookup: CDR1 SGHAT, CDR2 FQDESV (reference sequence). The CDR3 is CASSRRQEQFF. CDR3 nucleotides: TGTGCCAGCAGCCGACGACAGGAGCAGTTCTTC. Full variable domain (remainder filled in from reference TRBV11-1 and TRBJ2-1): EAEVAQSPRYKITEKSQAVAFWCDPISGHATLYWYRQILGQGPELLVQFQDESVVDDSQLPKDRFSAERLKGVDSTLKIQPAELGDSAMYLCASSRRQEQFFGPGTRLTVL.

The CDR3 region is CSVTGVAKDRGPLGGYTF. CDR3 bases: TGCAGCGTTACAGGAGTAGCGAAGGACAGGGGTCCCCTAGGTGGCTACACCTTC. The chain couples TRBV29-1 to TRBJ1-2, with 9 positions matching TRBD1. CDR1 SQVTM and CDR2 ANQGSEA come from the germline V gene. With 5 bases clipped from V and 7 bases from J, the junction kept 23 bases outside the gene matches. CDR3 length: 18 amino acids.

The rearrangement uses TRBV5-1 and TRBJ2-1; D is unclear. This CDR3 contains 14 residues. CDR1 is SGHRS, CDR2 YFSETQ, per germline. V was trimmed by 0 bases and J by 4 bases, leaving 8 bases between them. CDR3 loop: CASSLDRIYNEQFF. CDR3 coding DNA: TGCGCCAGCAGCTTGGATCGTATTTACAATGAGCAGTTCTTC. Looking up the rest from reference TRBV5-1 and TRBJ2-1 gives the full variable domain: KAGVTQTPRYLIKTRGQQVTLSCSPISGHRSVSWYQQTPGQGLQFLFEYFSETQRNKGNFPGRFSGRQFSNSRSEMNVSTLELGDSALYLCASSLDRIYNEQFFGPGTRLTVL.